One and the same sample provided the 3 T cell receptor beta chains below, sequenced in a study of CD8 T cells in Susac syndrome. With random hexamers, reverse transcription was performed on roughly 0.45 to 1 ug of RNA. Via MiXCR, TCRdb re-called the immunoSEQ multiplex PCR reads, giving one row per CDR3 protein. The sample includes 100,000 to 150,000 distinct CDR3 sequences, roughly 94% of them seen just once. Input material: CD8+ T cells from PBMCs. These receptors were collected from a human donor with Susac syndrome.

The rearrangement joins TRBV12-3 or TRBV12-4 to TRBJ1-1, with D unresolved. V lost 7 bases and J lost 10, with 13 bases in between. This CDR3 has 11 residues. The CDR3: CASTVAGGAFF. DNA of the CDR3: TGTGCCAGCACGGTCGCTGGTGGAGCTTTCTTT.

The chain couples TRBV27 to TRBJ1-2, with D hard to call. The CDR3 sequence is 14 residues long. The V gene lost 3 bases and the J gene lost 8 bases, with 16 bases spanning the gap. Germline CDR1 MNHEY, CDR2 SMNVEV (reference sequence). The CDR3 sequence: CASSFLGNGEGYTF. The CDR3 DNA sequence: TGTGCCAGCAGTTTTTTGGGGAATGGGGAAGGCTACACCTTC.

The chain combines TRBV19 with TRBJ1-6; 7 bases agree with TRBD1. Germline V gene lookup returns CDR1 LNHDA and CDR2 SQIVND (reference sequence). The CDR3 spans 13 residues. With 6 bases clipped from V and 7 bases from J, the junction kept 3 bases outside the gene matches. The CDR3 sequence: CASRGRGNSPLHF. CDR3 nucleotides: TGTGCCAGTAGGGGCAGGGGGAATTCACCCCTCCACTTT.